The 29 T cell receptor beta chains presented below share a single source sample, sequenced in a study of identical twins. TCRdb itself ran the 5' RACE reads through MiXCR, one entry per CDR3 protein. The sample includes around 280,000 distinct CDR3 sequences, around 8.8% of them seen just once. Separately, the same data were catalogued under a study of yellow fever vaccine responses in identical twins.

The sample taken for sequencing was memory (CD45RO+) T cells sorted from blood. The receptors were gathered from a woman in her late teens or twenties in good health.

This clonotype came up a few times. The chain links TRBV6-1 to TRBJ2-3; D unresolved. V was clipped by 3 bases and J by 3 bases, with 7 bases between them. This CDR3 contains 13 residues. Germline CDR1 reads MNHNS; CDR2 reads SASEGT. The CDR3 coding sequence is TGTGCCAGCAGTGACCCCCTGACAGATACGCAGTATTTT. Protein product: CASSDPLTDTQYF.

The CDR3: CASSLGEWQVNTGELFF. The CDR3, as DNA: TGTGCCAGCAGCTTAGGGGAGTGGCAGGTCAACACCGGGGAGCTGTTTTTT. The V call is TRBV11-2, the J call TRBJ2-2; tentatively, D is TRBD2 (5 bases). V lost 1 base and J 2 bases, leaving 14 bases between the germline ends. This CDR3 has 17 amino acids. The germline V gene has CDR1 SGHAT and CDR2 FQNNGV. The full variable domain, completed using reference TRBV11-2 and TRBJ2-2, is EAGVAQSPRYKIIEKRQSVAFWCNPISGHATLYWYQQILGQGPKLLIQFQNNGVVDDSQLPKDRFSAERLKGVDSTLKIQPAKLEDSAVYLCASSLGEWQVNTGELFFGEGSRLTVL.

This clonotype came up many times. The rearrangement links TRBV2 to TRBJ2-3; 8 bases are a match to TRBD2. The CDR3 consists of 16 residues. CDR1 and CDR2 (germline): SNHLY, FYNNEI. V dropped 8 bases and J dropped 0; count of bases not matched to a gene: 10. The CDR3 is CASLRGTRASTDTQYF. CDR3 DNA: TGTGCCAGCCTCCGGGGGACTAGGGCTAGCACAGATACGCAGTATTTT.

This chain uses TRBV3-1 with TRBJ1-2; 9 bases align to TRBD1. The CDR3 has 14 residues. Looked up from germline, CDR1 is LGHDT and CDR2 is YNNKEL (reference sequence). With V trimmed by 6 bases and J by 6 bases, 8 bases remained unmatched. The CDR3 here is CASSSTGTGNGYTF. As DNA, the CDR3 is TGTGCCAGCAGTTCTACCGGGACAGGGAATGGCTACACCTTC.

This chain links TRBV7-3 with TRBJ2-3; D possibly uses TRBD1 or TRBD2 (5 bases each). Per the germline V gene, CDR1 is SGHTA and CDR2 is FQGTGA. The CDR3 is made up of 13 amino acids. V was trimmed by 1 base and J by 6 bases, leaving 8 bases between them. The CDR3 here is CASSLKGPDTQYF. In nucleotides, the CDR3 is TGTGCCAGCAGCTTAAAGGGACCCGATACGCAGTATTTT.

The chain combines TRBV12-5 with TRBJ2-4, with D tentatively TRBD2 (5 bases). Germline CDR1 reads LGHNT; CDR2 reads FRNRAP. The V end was cut by 1 base, the J end by 3 bases, with 19 bases between. The CDR3 is made up of 18 amino acids. CDR3 residues: CASGLGDRGTRIKNIQYF. CDR3 DNA sequence: TGTGCTAGTGGTTTGGGGGATCGAGGTACTAGGATCAAAAACATTCAGTACTTC.

There are a few counts of this clonotype. The chain links TRBV11-2 to TRBJ2-1; 7 bases align to TRBD2. This CDR3 comprises 19 residues. Losses at the gene ends were 7 bases for V and 5 bases for J; bases not matched to a gene: 23. CDR1 SGHAT and CDR2 FQNNGV come from the germline V gene. This CDR3 is CASTSDWASGLKQHNEQFF. The CDR3 DNA reads TGTGCCAGCACCTCAGACTGGGCTAGCGGACTAAAGCAGCACAATGAGCAGTTCTTC. Drawing the rest from reference TRBV11-2 and TRBJ2-1, the complete variable domain is EAGVAQSPRYKIIEKRQSVAFWCNPISGHATLYWYQQILGQGPKLLIQFQNNGVVDDSQLPKDRFSAERLKGVDSTLKIQPAKLEDSAVYLCASTSDWASGLKQHNEQFFGPGTRLTVL.

This clonotype was recorded many times. This chain connects TRBV20-1 to TRBJ2-4; no clear D gene. There are 10 residues in the CDR3. In germline, CDR1 is DFQATT, CDR2 SNEGSKA (reference sequence). V lost 5 bases and J 2 bases, leaving 1 base between the germline ends. CDR3 sequence: CSASKNIQYF. In nucleotides, the CDR3 is TGCAGTGCTTCCAAAAACATTCAGTACTTC.

The CDR3 is CASSAGRGNQPQHF. The CDR3 region has the DNA TGTGCCAGCTCCGCGGGGAGGGGAAATCAGCCCCAGCATTTT. The rearrangement joins TRBV18 to TRBJ1-5; possible D gene TRBD1, 5 bases. Trimming took off 6 bases at V and 4 bases at J, with 13 bases between the two ends. Looked up from germline, CDR1 is KGHSH and CDR2 is LQKENI. The CDR3 totals 14 residues.

The chain couples TRBV6-1 to TRBJ2-2; tentative D call: TRBD1 (6 bases). Trimming took 10 bases from V and 7 from J, leaving 16 bases between them. The germline V gene encodes CDR1 MNHNS and CDR2 SASEGT. The CDR3 has 13 amino acids. For the CDR3, the DNA is TGTGCCATTCCGGGACAAAAGTACGGGGAGCTGTTTTTT. As protein: CAIPGQKYGELFF.

Many counts were recorded for this clonotype. The chain uses TRBV29-1 and TRBJ2-7; D unresolved. This CDR3 region has 11 residues. V was pared by 7 bases and J by 3 bases, with 10 bases between. Germline V gives CDR1 SQVTM, CDR2 ANQGSEA. CDR3 nucleotides: TGCAGCGCACGGACGGGCTACGAGCAGTACGTC. It encodes CSARTGYEQYV.

The chain combines TRBV6-1 with TRBJ2-7, with D unresolved. Germline CDR1 is MNHNS and CDR2 is SASEGT. This CDR3 has 15 amino acids. The ends were cut back, 6 bases at V and 2 bases at J, with 17 bases in the middle. The CDR3 DNA follows: TGTGCCAGCAGCCCCACCTTTCCTGGTCCCTACGAGCAGTACTTC. It translates to CASSPTFPGPYEQYF.

This clonotype was seen repeatedly, ten times or more. The V gene is TRBV5-1, the J gene TRBJ1-5; 8 bases align to TRBD1. CDR3 length: 16 amino acids. Per the germline V gene, CDR1 is SGHRS and CDR2 is YFSETQ. V shed 0 bases and J 2 bases; nucleotides not matched to a gene: 4. This CDR3 reads CASSLVPTGGNQPQHF. The DNA of the CDR3 is TGCGCCAGCAGCTTGGTCCCGACAGGGGGCAATCAGCCCCAGCATTTT.

This clonotype was picked up many times. This sequence joins TRBV7-6 and TRBJ1-1; D may be TRBD1 (6 bases). V was cut by 2 bases and J by 5 bases, with 15 bases left in between. Germline CDR1 and CDR2: SGHVS and FNYEAQ. The CDR3 consists of 15 residues. The DNA of the CDR3 is TGTGCCAGCAGCTTAAGCCCGGGGGCAGGTACTGAAGCTTTCTTT. Translation gives CASSLSPGAGTEAFF.

V usage is TRBV28 and J usage is TRBJ1-2, with D perhaps matching TRBD1 (5 bases). V was shortened by 4 bases and J by 8 bases, with 11 bases between the two germline ends. This CDR3 is built from 12 residues. Germline V gives CDR1 MDHEN, CDR2 SYDVKM. The CDR3 DNA follows: TGTGCCAGCAGTTACAGGACCGGCGGCTACACCTTC. It translates to CASSYRTGGYTF.

The chain joins TRBV28 to TRBJ2-2, with TRBD1 as a possible D gene (5 bases). CDR3 length: 13 amino acids. V shed 8 bases and J shed 6 bases, with 13 bases lying between them. From germline, CDR1 is MDHEN and CDR2 SYDVKM. For the CDR3, the DNA is TGTGCCAGCCACTCCCAGGGCCCCGGGGAGCTGTTTTTT. Its translation is CASHSQGPGELFF.

This clonotype has a handful of counts. The V and J genes are TRBV4-1 and TRBJ2-3; D remains ambiguous. V was trimmed by 4 bases and J by 7 bases, leaving 12 bases between them. The CDR3 loop spans 13 amino acids. Germline V CDR1 and CDR2: MGHRA, YSYEKL. Here the CDR3 DNA reads TGCGCCAGCAGCCCGGACGGATCAAATACGCAGTATTTT. It is translated as CASSPDGSNTQYF.

This chain connects TRBV7-2 to TRBJ1-2; D possibly corresponds to TRBD1 (5 bases). The germline V gene has CDR1 SGHTA and CDR2 FQGNSA. The CDR3 sequence is 17 residues long. V shed 2 bases and J shed 3 bases, with 19 bases lying between them. CDR3 in amino acids: CASSLTGTHISYYGYTF. CDR3 nucleotide sequence: TGTGCCAGCAGCTTAACTGGGACCCACATCTCATACTATGGCTACACCTTC.

This clonotype was counted at least ten times. CDR3 amino acids: CASSFIGLAGYYEQYV. The CDR3 coding sequence is TGTGCCAGCAGCTTCATAGGACTAGCGGGGTACTACGAGCAGTACGTC. The chain carries TRBV5-5 and TRBJ2-7, with TRBD2 matching over 12 bases. V was clipped by 2 bases and J by 3 bases; unmatched bases: 6. Per germline, CDR1 SGHKS and CDR2 YYEKEE (reference sequence). CDR3 size: 16 residues.

J is TRBJ2-2 and V is TRBV25-1, with TRBD1 matching 9 bases. Germline CDR1 and CDR2: MGHDK and SYGVNS. V was clipped by 6 bases and J by 4 bases; unmatched bases: 0. The CDR3 extends over 13 amino acids. The CDR3 spells CASRDRGTGELFF. CDR3 coding DNA: TGTGCCAGCAGGGACAGGGGCACCGGGGAGCTGTTTTTT.

This clonotype was seen more than once but under ten times. This rearrangement joins TRBV24-1 to TRBJ2-6, with unresolved D. This CDR3 has 18 residues. Looked up from germline, CDR1 is KGHDR and CDR2 is SFDVKD. Trimming shortened V by 4 bases and J by 0 bases, and 15 bases separated the two germline ends. The DNA of the CDR3 is TGTGCCACCAGTGACCCGCAGGTGGCAAGCTCTGGGGCCAACGTCCTGACTTTC. It encodes CATSDPQVASSGANVLTF.

The chain recombines TRBV29-1 with TRBJ2-5; perhaps D is TRBD1 or TRBD2 (5 bases each). The CDR3 extends over 13 amino acids. Germline-derived CDR1 and CDR2 are SQVTM and ANQGSEA. Trimming took 5 bases from V and 0 from J, leaving 10 bases between them. The CDR3 nucleotides are TGCAGCGTTAGACGGGGACACCAAGAGACCCAGTACTTC. Protein: CSVRRGHQETQYF. The full variable domain, its missing parts supplied by reference TRBV29-1 and TRBJ2-5, is SAVISQKPSRDICQRGTSLTIQCQVDSQVTMMFWYRQQPGQSLTLIATANQGSEATYESGFVIDKFPISRPNLTFSTLTVSNMSPEDSSIYLCSVRRGHQETQYFGPGTRLLVL.

This clonotype was seen ten or more times. In DNA form, the CDR3 reads TGCAGTGCTAGAGGACAGGGCTACGAGCAGTACGTC. This sequence encodes CSARGQGYEQYV. This rearrangement joins TRBV20-1 to TRBJ2-7; TRBD1 agrees at 7 bases. The CDR3 is 12 amino acids. Germline CDR1 and CDR2: DFQATT and SNEGSKA (reference sequence). V lost 1 base and J lost 3; bases outside the gene matches: 0.

This clonotype has a handful of counts. This sequence joins TRBV2 and TRBJ2-7, with 7 nucleotides matching TRBD1. Per the germline V gene, CDR1 is SNHLY and CDR2 is FYNNEI. J lost 5 bases, V lost 5 bases, and 12 bases had no gene match. The length of the CDR3 is 15 residues. CDR3 DNA: TGTGCCAGCAGTCGGGACAGCAGGGTCCCTGACGAGCAGTACTTC. Its protein is CASSRDSRVPDEQYF.

The chain has TRBV7-9 and TRBJ1-4; D uncertain. Trimming cost V 5 bases and J 7 bases, with 5 bases left between them. Germline lookup yields CDR1 SEHNR and CDR2 FQNEAQ (reference sequence). CDR3 size: 11 residues. The CDR3 DNA sequence: TGTGCCAGCAGCCCTGGTGAAAAACTGTTTTTT. Translating gives CASSPGEKLFF. The whole variable domain, remainder taken from reference TRBV7-9 and TRBJ1-4, is DTGVSQNPRHKITKRGQNVTFRCDPISEHNRLYWYRQTLGQGPEFLTYFQNEAQLEKSRLLSDRFSAERPKGSFSTLEIQRTEQGDSAMYLCASSPGEKLFFGSGTQLSVL.

The V gene is TRBV5-5, the J gene TRBJ2-1; D unresolved. This CDR3 region has 13 residues. CDR1 and CDR2 (germline): SGHKS, YYEKEE (reference sequence). V shed 4 bases and J shed 6 bases, with 11 bases lying between them. CDR3 DNA: TGTGCCAGCAGCCCTGGGGTGTCCAATGAGCAGTTCTTC. This sequence encodes CASSPGVSNEQFF.

This rearrangement joins TRBV20-1 to TRBJ2-2; D may be TRBD1 (6 bases). This CDR3 region has 15 residues. The germline CDR1 and CDR2 sequences are DFQATT and SNEGSKA (reference sequence). Trimming stripped 6 bases from V and 3 bases from J, with 17 bases between. The CDR3 sequence: CSAQLGQFDTGELFF. The CDR3 nucleotides read TGCAGTGCCCAATTAGGACAGTTTGACACCGGGGAGCTGTTTTTT.

This clonotype was observed many times. The CDR3 loop is CASTLRTDYNEQFF. The DNA for the CDR3 is TGTGCCAGCACCCTAAGGACAGATTACAATGAGCAGTTCTTC. The chain employs TRBV28 and TRBJ2-1; TRBD1 is a possible D gene (6 bases). This CDR3 comprises 14 residues. Trimming shortened V by 7 bases and J by 4 bases, and 14 bases separated the two germline ends. Germline V gene lookup returns CDR1 MDHEN and CDR2 SYDVKM.

This clonotype was seen only a few times. The rearrangement joins TRBV25-1 to TRBJ2-1, with 11 bases aligning to TRBD2. Germline CDR1 and CDR2: MGHDK and SYGVNS. The CDR3 runs 18 residues. The J segment lost 7 bases and the V segment lost 3 bases, leaving 14 bases of the junction unmatched. The CDR3 sequence: CASSDTSGSMNGGNEQFF. CDR3 in DNA: TGTGCCAGCAGTGATACTAGCGGGAGTATGAATGGTGGGAATGAGCAGTTCTTC.